The 5 T cell receptor beta chains presented below share a single source sample, sequenced in a study of T cells after yellow fever vaccination. TCRdb fed the 5' RACE reads into MiXCR, producing one record per CDR3 protein. The sample records roughly 79,000 distinct CDR3 sequences, 7.3% being singletons. The source was CD8+ T cells sorted from PBMCs, collected around 10 days after the first yellow fever vaccination. These receptors all stem from a man between 18 and 29 years old who received the YFV17D yellow fever vaccine.

V gene TRBV7-2 combines with J gene TRBJ2-1; the D gene is possibly TRBD2 (6 bases). The ends were cut back, 3 bases at V and 2 bases at J, with 11 bases in the middle. The CDR3 spans 15 residues. Germline V gene data show CDR1 as SGHTA and CDR2 as FQGNSA. This chain's CDR3 is CASSFPGLAYNEQFF. The DNA of the CDR3 is TGTGCCAGCAGCTTCCCGGGACTGGCCTACAATGAGCAGTTCTTC.

This clonotype has just a few counts. The chain combines TRBV5-1 with TRBJ2-3; no reliable D call. Germline V CDR1 and CDR2: SGHRS, YFSETQ. This CDR3 region has 14 residues. V was trimmed by 5 bases and J by 2 bases, leaving 12 bases between them. The CDR3 bases are TGCGCCAGCAGGTCGTTTTCAGCCACAGATACGCAGTATTTT. It codes for CASRSFSATDTQYF. Full variable domain (rest looked up from reference TRBV5-1 and TRBJ2-3): KAGVTQTPRYLIKTRGQQVTLSCSPISGHRSVSWYQQTPGQGLQFLFEYFSETQRNKGNFPGRFSGRQFSNSRSEMNVSTLELGDSALYLCASRSFSATDTQYFGPGTRLTVL.

This clonotype was seen many times. The V call is TRBV12-3 or TRBV12-4, the J call TRBJ1-3; D gene uncertain. This CDR3 region has 12 residues. Trimming stripped 6 bases from V and 0 bases from J, with 3 bases between. The CDR3 region is CASSASGNTIYF. CDR3 DNA: TGTGCCAGCAGCGCCTCTGGAAACACCATATATTTT.

V and J are TRBV7-9 and TRBJ2-1; 10 nucleotides match TRBD2. The CDR3 sequence is 15 residues long. The germline gives CDR1 SEHNR, CDR2 FQNEAQ (reference sequence). V trimming: 5 bases; J trimming: 4 bases; junction bases outside the gene matches: 5. DNA of the CDR3: TGTGCCAGCAGCCCCCCGGGACTAGCGTACAATGAGCAGTTCTTC. Encoded protein: CASSPPGLAYNEQFF.

This clonotype was seen ten or more times. This chain connects TRBV18 to TRBJ1-4; 9 bases are a match to TRBD1. This CDR3 region has 14 residues. Germline assignment: CDR1 KGHSH and CDR2 LQKENI. V shed 6 bases and J 7 bases; nucleotides not matched to a gene: 6. This CDR3 is CASSPTGGLEKLFF. As DNA, the CDR3 is TGTGCCAGCTCGCCAACAGGGGGCCTTGAAAAACTGTTTTTT. Drawing the rest from reference TRBV18 and TRBJ1-4, the complete variable domain is NAGVMQNPRHLVRRRGQEARLRCSPMKGHSHVYWYRQLPEEGLKFMVYLQKENIIDESGMPKERFSAEFPKEGPSILRIQQVVRGDSAAYFCASSPTGGLEKLFFGSGTQLSVL.